The 5 T cell receptor beta chains below all came from one sample that was sequenced in a study of CD8 T cells in ankylosing spondylitis. Study-level points and caveats: A TCR beta motif of eight or nine highly homologous variants seemed to mark ankylosing spondylitis blood.

These TCRs' antigens remain unknown. Each CDR3 protein is one row after TCRdb ran MiXCR on the 5' RACE reads. The sample consists of 500,000 or so distinct CDR3 sequences, roughly 5% of them appearing once. Sequencing input: blood, either unsorted or a sorted T cell fraction (not recorded which). The receptor source for this set is a male donor with ankylosing spondylitis.

This clonotype has a count of ten or more. The rearrangement joins TRBV7-9 to TRBJ2-5; 8 positions agree with TRBD2. The CDR3 has 16 amino acids. Germline V gives CDR1 SEHNR, CDR2 FQNEAQ (reference sequence). The J segment lost 3 bases and the V segment lost 5 bases, leaving 11 bases of the junction unmatched. CDR3 sequence (DNA): TGTGCCAGCAGCCCTCCATTCCGGGGGGGTAAAGAGACCCAGTACTTC. It codes for CASSPPFRGGKETQYF.

This clonotype was counted at least ten times. The chain joins TRBV4-3 to TRBJ2-3; D could derive from TRBD1 or TRBD2 (5 bases each). The CDR3 is 16 residues long. Per germline, CDR1 LGHNA and CDR2 YSLEER. Trimming removed 2 bases from V and 2 bases from J, with 14 bases in between. Written as DNA, the CDR3 is TGCGCCAGCAGCCAATCCCCGGGGCTCATCACAGATACGCAGTATTTT. Its translation is CASSQSPGLITDTQYF.

This clonotype was picked up many times. The rearrangement links TRBV5-1 to TRBJ1-2; possible D gene TRBD1, 6 bases. V was cut by 0 bases and J by 8 bases, with 8 bases left in between. Germline-derived CDR1 and CDR2 are SGHRS and YFSETQ. This CDR3 has 12 amino acids. For the CDR3, the DNA is TGCGCCAGCAGCTTGGCAGGGGACGGCTACACCTTC. This codes for CASSLAGDGYTF.

This clonotype came up many times. This chain connects TRBV20-1 to TRBJ1-1, with 8 bases fitting TRBD1. Unmatched junction bases numbered 4, after V lost 3 bases and J lost 4 bases. CDR3 length: 13 residues. The germline V gene encodes CDR1 DFQATT and CDR2 SNEGSKA (reference sequence). The CDR3 DNA reads as TGCAGTGCTAGGGAACAGGGGGGCACTGAAGCTTTCTTT. Residues: CSAREQGGTEAFF.

This clonotype has a handful of counts. The V and J genes are TRBV20-1 and TRBJ2-1, with 8 positions matching TRBD2. This CDR3 comprises 15 residues. The V gene end was trimmed by 5 bases and the J gene end by 10 bases; junction bases not matched to a gene: 16. Looked up from germline, CDR1 is DFQATT and CDR2 is SNEGSKA (reference sequence). The CDR3 bases are TGCAGTGCTCCACCCCACTGGGCGGGAGGAAGGGAGCAGTTCTTC. Amino acid sequence: CSAPPHWAGGREQFF.